The text below deals with one T cell receptor (beta chain). The data belong to a study of circulating tumor DNA in untreated peripheral T-cell lymphoma. Profiled with immunoSEQ multiplex PCR; TCRdb holds only in-frame clones, not every one. Of thousands of clones in the sample, under 80% were seen once. Deletions cut 6 bases from V and 11 bases from J, with 16 bases between. CDR3 length: 12 residues. Germline CDR1 is LNHDA and CDR2 is SQIVND (reference sequence). Sequencing was carried out using tumor tissue. The chain employs TRBV19 and TRBJ1-1; TRBD1 might be the D (5 bases). The source of this sequence is a human donor with peripheral T-cell lymphoma. CDR3 protein: CASSGGDPRAFF. For the CDR3, the DNA is TGTGCCAGTAGCGGCGGGGACCCTAGGGCTTTCTTT.